The clone carrying this T cell receptor beta chain occurred many times. Its antigen is currently unknown. TCRdb re-analysed the RT-PCR reads in MiXCR, keeping a single row per CDR3 protein. The data show 710,000 or so distinct CDR3 sequences, with 15% to 19% seen just once and 9.5% to 13% held by the top ten. This sample was taken from a study of response to subunit inactivated influenza vaccine. Study findings and constraints: The authors proposed limited new T cell recruitment per seasonal influenza vaccination.

This CDR3 contains 12 residues. V shed 1 base and J 13 bases; nucleotides not matched to a gene: 6. From germline, CDR1 is SGHDT and CDR2 YYEEEE. The chain joins TRBV5-6 to TRBJ1-2; 8 bases match TRBD1. The source material was PBMCs from blood, sampled about 11 days after vaccination. The receptor's source is a man over 45 who received an inactivated influenza vaccine. The CDR3 sequence: CASSLNRGTLTF. In nucleotides, the CDR3 is TGTGCCAGCAGCTTGAACAGGGGGACCCTCACCTTC.